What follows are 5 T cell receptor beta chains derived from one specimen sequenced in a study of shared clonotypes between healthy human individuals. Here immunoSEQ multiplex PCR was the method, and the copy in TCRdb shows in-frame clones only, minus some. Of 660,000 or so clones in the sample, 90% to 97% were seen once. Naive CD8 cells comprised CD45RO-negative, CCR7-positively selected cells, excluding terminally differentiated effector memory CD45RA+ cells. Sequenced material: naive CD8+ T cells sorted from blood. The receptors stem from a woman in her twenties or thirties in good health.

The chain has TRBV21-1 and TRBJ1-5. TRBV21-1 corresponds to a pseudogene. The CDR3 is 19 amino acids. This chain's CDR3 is CASSKKGHGEGRVLQPQHF. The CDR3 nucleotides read TGTGCCAGCAGCAAAAAGGGCCACGGGGAGGGGCGCGTTCTTCAGCCCCAGCATTTT.

The CDR3 DNA reads TGTGCCAGCAGCCCCGGGACCTATGGCTACACCTTC. This sequence encodes CASSPGTYGYTF. This rearrangement joins TRBV5-4 to TRBJ1-2, with D perhaps TRBD1 (5 bases). This CDR3 contains 12 residues. V dropped 4 bases and J dropped 4 bases, with 8 bases sitting between them. The germline CDR1 and CDR2 sequences are SGHNT and YYREEE (reference sequence). The whole variable domain, filled in from reference TRBV5-4 and TRBJ1-2, reads ETGVTQSPTHLIKTRGQQVTLRCSSQSGHNTVSWYQQALGQGPQFIFQYYREEENGRGNFPPRFSGLQFPNYSSELNVNALELDDSALYLCASSPGTYGYTFGSGTRLTVV.

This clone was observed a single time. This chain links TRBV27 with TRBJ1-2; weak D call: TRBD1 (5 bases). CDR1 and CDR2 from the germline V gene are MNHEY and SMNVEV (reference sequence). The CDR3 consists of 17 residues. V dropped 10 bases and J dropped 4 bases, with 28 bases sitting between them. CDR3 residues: CATRQRAWKSVTYGYTF. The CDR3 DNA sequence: TGTGCCACTAGACAGAGGGCGTGGAAGTCCGTGACCTATGGCTACACCTTC.

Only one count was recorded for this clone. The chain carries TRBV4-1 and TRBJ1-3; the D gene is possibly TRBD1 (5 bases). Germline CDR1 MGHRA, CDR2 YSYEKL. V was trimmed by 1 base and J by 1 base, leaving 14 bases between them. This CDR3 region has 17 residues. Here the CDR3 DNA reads TGCGCCAGCAGCCAAGTCGCCGGGGCTAGGTCTGGAAACACCATATATTTT. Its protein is CASSQVAGARSGNTIYF.

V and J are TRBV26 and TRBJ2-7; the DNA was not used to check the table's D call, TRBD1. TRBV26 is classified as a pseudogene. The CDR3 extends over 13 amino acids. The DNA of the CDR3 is TGTGCCAGCAGCCCCAGGAACGGCTACGAGCAGTACTTC. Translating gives CASSPRNGYEQYF.